The 27 T cell receptor beta chains below come from one sample, sequenced in a study of blood T cell repertoires in COVID-19. Method: immunoSEQ multiplex PCR; TCRdb's copy keeps in-frame clones and lacks some. The table shows approximately 85,000 clones, with roughly 88% occurring only once. The sample was peripheral blood. All receptors derive from a middle-aged man with active or convalescent COVID-19.

The chain uses TRBV5-8 and TRBJ2-5; TRBD1 matches at 10 bases. Looked up from germline, CDR1 is SGHTS and CDR2 is YDEGEE. The CDR3 consists of 15 residues. With 3 bases clipped from V and 5 bases from J, the junction kept 7 bases outside the gene matches. The CDR3 DNA reads TGTGCCAGCAGCTACAGACAGGGGGCTTTGGAGACCCAGTACTTC. Translating it yields CASSYRQGALETQYF. The full variable domain, in which reference TRBV5-8 and TRBJ2-5 provide the parts outside the CDR3, is EAGVTQSPTHLIKTRGQQATLRCSPISGHTSVYWYQQALGLGLQFLLWYDEGEERNRGNFPPRFSGRQFPNYSSELNVNALELEDSALYLCASSYRQGALETQYFGPGTRLLVL.

The CDR3 DNA sequence: TGTGCCAGCAGCCCACGGGACAGTAATTCACCCCTCCACTTT. It yields the protein CASSPRDSNSPLHF. The genes are TRBV3-1 (or the pseudogene TRBV3-2) and TRBJ1-6, with 7 bases aligning to TRBD1. The V segment lost 4 bases and the J segment 6 bases; nucleotides outside the gene matches: 3. This CDR3 contains 14 residues. The V gene's germline CDR1 is LGHDT and CDR2 YNNKEL (reference sequence).

The CDR3 is CASSRDSHGNTIYF. CDR3 coding DNA: TGTGCCTCGTCCCGGGACAGCCATGGAAACACCATATATTTT. The rearrangement links TRBV30 to TRBJ1-3; 7 nucleotides line up with TRBD1. Germline CDR1 and CDR2: GTSNPN and SVGIG (reference sequence). The V gene end was trimmed by 7 bases and the J gene end by 3 bases; junction bases not matched to a gene: 9. The CDR3 consists of 14 residues.

The chain uses TRBV6-1 and TRBJ1-4; D may be TRBD1 (5 bases). The V and J ends lost 1 base and 7 bases respectively, with 13 bases between them. Germline values: CDR1 MNHNS, CDR2 SASEGT. The CDR3 runs to 15 residues. CDR3 amino acids: CASSEEGTGREKLFF. As DNA, the CDR3 is TGTGCCAGCAGTGAAGAGGGAACAGGTCGTGAAAAACTGTTTTTT.

The chain employs TRBV11-2 and TRBJ2-5; D is perhaps TRBD1 (5 bases). V was pared by 5 bases and J by 4 bases, with 14 bases between. The CDR3 loop spans 14 amino acids. Germline V gives CDR1 SGHAT, CDR2 FQNNGV. CDR3 in DNA: TGTGCCAGCAGCCAGGAGCCAGGGTCAGAGACCCAGTACTTC. Amino acids: CASSQEPGSETQYF.

This rearrangement joins TRBV28 to TRBJ1-5; 7 nucleotides line up with TRBD1. Germline CDR1 reads MDHEN; CDR2 reads SYDVKM. After removal of 6 bases from V and 6 bases from J, the junction contained 5 bases not matched to a gene. This CDR3 contains 13 residues. Written as DNA, the CDR3 is TGTGCCAGCAGGCGACAGGGAACTCAGCCCCAGCATTTT. Translated, it gives CASRRQGTQPQHF.

This clone was seen once. The V gene is TRBV3-1 (or the pseudogene TRBV3-2), the J gene TRBJ2-6; 8 bases agree with TRBD1. Losses at the gene ends were 3 bases for V and 0 bases for J; bases not matched to a gene: 4. CDR3 size: 17 residues. The V gene's germline CDR1 is LGHDT and CDR2 YNNKEL (reference sequence). Here the CDR3 DNA reads TGTGCCAGCAGCCACCCGGACAGGGACTCTGGGGCCAACGTCCTGACTTTC. This translates into CASSHPDRDSGANVLTF.

The chain recombines TRBV6-4 with TRBJ2-3; D is unresolved. V lost 0 bases and J lost 8, with 15 bases in between. There are 15 residues in the CDR3. The germline V gene has CDR1 MRHNA and CDR2 SNTAGT. This chain's CDR3 is CASSDSTLGQGTQYF. The CDR3 coding sequence is TGTGCCAGCAGTGACTCGACGCTAGGCCAAGGTACGCAGTATTTT.

The chain couples TRBV5-6 to TRBJ2-5, with 9 positions matching TRBD1. Trimming took 4 bases from V and 2 from J; bases not matched to a gene: 9. The germline gives CDR1 SGHDT, CDR2 YYEEEE. The CDR3 length is 16 residues. CDR3 sequence: CASSPVGQGKQETQYF. As DNA, the CDR3 is TGTGCCAGCAGCCCGGTAGGACAGGGGAAACAAGAGACCCAGTACTTC.

The chain couples TRBV6-5 to TRBJ2-7; 9 bases match TRBD1. In germline, CDR1 is MNHEY, CDR2 SVGAGI. V lost 4 bases and J lost 6; bases outside the gene matches: 7. The CDR3 is 14 residues long. The CDR3: CASSSPGTGLEQYF. The CDR3 DNA follows: TGTGCCAGCAGTTCGCCCGGGACAGGGCTCGAGCAGTACTTC.

This chain links TRBV24-1 with TRBJ2-5; a weak D match, TRBD2 (6 bases). Germline V gene data show CDR1 as KGHDR and CDR2 as SFDVKD. This CDR3 has 15 amino acids. Between the trimmed V and J ends, which lost 0 bases and 5 bases, there was a span of 12 bases. The CDR3 DNA is TGTGCCACCAGTGATTTGTACGGGAGAGGGGAGACCCAGTACTTC. Protein product: CATSDLYGRGETQYF.

The chain carries TRBV11-2 and TRBJ2-2, with 12 bases lining up with TRBD1. Germline CDR1 is SGHAT and CDR2 is FQNNGV. The CDR3 is 14 amino acids. Trimming at V came to 4 bases and at J to 15 bases, leaving 9 bases not matched to a gene. Here the CDR3 DNA reads TGTGCCAGCAGCTCAGGGACAGGGGGCCGTTCGGTGTTTTTT. Encoded protein: CASSSGTGGRSVFF.

The chain recombines TRBV27 with TRBJ2-4; 7 bases fit TRBD2. Germline lookup yields CDR1 MNHEY and CDR2 SMNVEV (reference sequence). Germline trimming cut 3 bases from V and 0 bases from J; bases unmatched to any gene: 5. The CDR3 consists of 16 residues. For the CDR3, the DNA is TGTGCCAGCAGTTTGCGAAGCGGGGTAGCCAAAAACATTCAGTACTTC. Translated: CASSLRSGVAKNIQYF.

V gene TRBV20-1 combines with J gene TRBJ2-7; 7 positions match TRBD1. The V and J ends lost 5 bases and 5 bases, in that order; junction bases with no gene match: 3. Germline V gene sequence: CDR1 DFQATT, CDR2 SNEGSKA (reference sequence). The CDR3 has 11 amino acids. The CDR3 DNA sequence: TGCAGTGCTCCGACAGGGAACGAGCAGTACTTC. Protein: CSAPTGNEQYF.

The chain employs TRBV19 and TRBJ2-1, with D tentatively TRBD1 (5 bases). The CDR3 has 15 residues. Deletions cut 3 bases from V and 0 bases from J, with 9 bases between. Germline V gene data show CDR1 as LNHDA and CDR2 as SQIVND (reference sequence). The chain's CDR3 is CASSMGLSSYNEQFF. The CDR3 DNA reads as TGTGCCAGTAGTATGGGGCTGAGCTCCTACAATGAGCAGTTCTTC.

This chain connects TRBV7-9 to TRBJ2-1; TRBD2 matches 7 bases. This CDR3 is built from 17 residues. From germline, CDR1 is SEHNR and CDR2 FQNEAQ (reference sequence). V lost 3 bases, J lost 7 bases, and 15 bases stayed unmatched. The CDR3 sequence: CASSFLAEDPLSNEQFF. The CDR3, as DNA: TGTGCCAGCAGCTTCCTAGCGGAGGATCCACTTTCTAATGAGCAGTTCTTC.

The CDR3 DNA follows: TGCGCCAGCAGCTTAGGAAGCGTGACCTACAATGAGCAGTTCTTC. This gives the protein CASSLGSVTYNEQFF. The rearrangement links TRBV5-1 to TRBJ2-1; D remains ambiguous. From germline, CDR1 is SGHRS and CDR2 YFSETQ. V was clipped by 2 bases and J by 2 bases, with 11 bases between them. This CDR3 has 15 residues.

J is TRBJ2-1 and V is TRBV28, with TRBD2 matching 8 bases. Germline CDR1 reads MDHEN; CDR2 reads SYDVKM. With V trimmed by 7 bases and J by 0 bases, 5 bases remained unmatched. This CDR3 contains 15 residues. This CDR3 is CASISGLVSYNEQFF. The DNA for the CDR3 is TGTGCCAGCATTTCGGGACTAGTCTCCTACAATGAGCAGTTCTTC.

This chain connects TRBV30 to TRBJ1-1; D not certain. The CDR3 loop spans 12 amino acids. Trimming left V 3 bases short and J 2 bases short, with 7 bases between. Germline CDR1 GTSNPN, CDR2 SVGIG (reference sequence). This CDR3 is CAWRTDNTEAFF. The CDR3 coding sequence is TGTGCCTGGAGGACTGATAACACTGAAGCTTTCTTT.

DNA of the CDR3: TGCGCCAGCAGCTTGGCCGGTGGTTACACTGAAGCTTTCTTT. Its translation is CASSLAGGYTEAFF. J is TRBJ1-1 and V is TRBV5-1; D gene ambiguous. The germline gives CDR1 SGHRS, CDR2 YFSETQ. The CDR3 is made up of 14 amino acids. V gave up 0 bases and J gave up 3 bases, with 9 bases separating them. The variable domain in full, completed from reference TRBV5-1 and TRBJ1-1, reads KAGVTQTPRYLIKTRGQQVTLSCSPISGHRSVSWYQQTPGQGLQFLFEYFSETQRNKGNFPGRFSGRQFSNSRSEMNVSTLELGDSALYLCASSLAGGYTEAFFGQGTRLTVV.

This chain connects TRBV11-2 to TRBJ2-3; TRBD2 matches at 14 bases. CDR1 SGHAT and CDR2 FQNNGV come from the germline V gene. After removal of 6 bases from V and 5 bases from J, the junction contained 7 bases not matched to a gene. The CDR3 is 16 residues long. The CDR3 loop reads CASSLTSGGAEDTQYF. The CDR3 DNA reads as TGTGCCAGCAGTTTGACTAGCGGGGGGGCCGAAGATACGCAGTATTTT.

This clone turned up a few times. The chain carries TRBV28 and TRBJ2-4, with D perhaps TRBD2 (5 bases). CDR3 length: 15 residues. V lost 5 bases and J lost 2, with 13 bases in between. CDR1 is MDHEN, CDR2 SYDVKM, per germline. In DNA form, the CDR3 reads TGTGCCAGCAGTCCTTCGAGGGTATCCAAAAACATTCAGTACTTC. Residues: CASSPSRVSKNIQYF. Based on the CDR3 plus reference TRBV28 and TRBJ2-4, the full variable domain is DVKVTQSSRYLVKRTGEKVFLECVQDMDHENMFWYRQDPGLGLRLIYFSYDVKMKEKGDIPEGYSVSREKKERFSLILESASTNQTSMYLCASSPSRVSKNIQYFGAGTRLSVL.

This chain joins TRBV10-3 and TRBJ2-7; TRBD2 agrees at 9 bases. The J segment lost 2 bases and the V segment lost 8 bases, leaving 7 bases of the junction unmatched. Germline lookup yields CDR1 ENHRY and CDR2 SYGVKD. The CDR3 runs to 14 residues. The CDR3 DNA sequence: TGTGCCATCGCGGTAGCGGGAGACCCCTACGAGCAGTACTTC. Its translation is CAIAVAGDPYEQYF.

This chain uses TRBV12-3 or TRBV12-4 with TRBJ1-5; D is perhaps TRBD1 (5 bases). Deletions cut 9 bases from V and 3 bases from J, with 9 bases between. The CDR3 consists of 12 residues. CDR3 loop: CARGEINQPQHF. CDR3 nucleotides: TGTGCCAGAGGGGAAATCAATCAGCCCCAGCATTTT.

In its sample, this clone was seen a few times. CDR3 nucleotide sequence: TGTGCCAGCAGTCGGACAGGGGACGAGCAGTTCTTC. As protein: CASSRTGDEQFF. The chain has TRBV6-2 or TRBV6-3 and TRBJ2-1; 9 bases align to TRBD1. V shed 5 bases and J 10 bases; nucleotides not matched to a gene: 3. The CDR3 contains 12 residues. CDR1 and CDR2 (germline): MNHEY, SVGEGT.

The genes are TRBV10-2 and TRBJ2-7; 7 nucleotides line up with TRBD2. Trimming cost V 3 bases and J 3 bases; bases outside gene matches: 8. The CDR3 totals 15 residues. Per the germline V gene, CDR1 is WSHSY and CDR2 is SAAADI. The CDR3 nucleotides are TGCGCCAGCAGTGATGGGGGGGGGACCCTCTACGAGCAGTACTTC. Its protein is CASSDGGGTLYEQYF.

The chain combines TRBV29-1 with TRBJ2-1; 10 nucleotides match TRBD2. The junction had 9 bases not matched to a gene; V was cut back by 0 bases and J by 7 bases. The CDR3 contains 16 residues. Germline V gene lookup returns CDR1 SQVTM and CDR2 ANQGSEA. The CDR3 DNA is TGCAGCGTTGAAGATACGGCTAGCGGGAGCGGGAATGAGCAGTTCTTC. This gives the protein CSVEDTASGSGNEQFF.